These T cell receptor beta chains were read from a single sample in a study of shared clonotypes between healthy human individuals. Here immunoSEQ multiplex PCR was the method, and the copy in TCRdb shows in-frame clones only, minus some. Of some 2,500,000 clones detected, roughly 92% appear once; the ten largest clones hold 0.37%. The material sequenced was naive CD4+ T cells from PBMCs. The receptors stem from a man aged 18 to 35 in good health. Some clones in this sample may be carry-over from other donors' samples. The CDR3 runs from the conserved cysteine through the conserved F or W.

len	v_gene	j_gene	CDR3aa
16	TRBV19	TRBJ1-1	CASSIVAGQGRTEAFF
12	TRBV29-1	TRBJ2-3	CSVEDQLDTQYF
16	TRBV25-1	TRBJ2-7	CASSESAGQGAKVQYF
13	TRBV6-1	TRBJ1-5	CASSVEGDQPQHF
13	TRBV2	TRBJ1-2	CASSERRTYGYTF
14	TRBV9	TRBJ1-2	CASSVGGQNYGYTF
15	TRBV23-1	TRBJ2-1	CASSQAVEAFPERFF
12	TRBV11-2	TRBJ1-2	CASSFRNYGYTF
15	TRBV28	TRBJ2-6	CASSTGSAGANVLTF
16	TRBV19	TRBJ1-5	CASSTSQGEGNQPQHF
14	TRBV27	TRBJ1-2	CASSAWTGGYGYTF